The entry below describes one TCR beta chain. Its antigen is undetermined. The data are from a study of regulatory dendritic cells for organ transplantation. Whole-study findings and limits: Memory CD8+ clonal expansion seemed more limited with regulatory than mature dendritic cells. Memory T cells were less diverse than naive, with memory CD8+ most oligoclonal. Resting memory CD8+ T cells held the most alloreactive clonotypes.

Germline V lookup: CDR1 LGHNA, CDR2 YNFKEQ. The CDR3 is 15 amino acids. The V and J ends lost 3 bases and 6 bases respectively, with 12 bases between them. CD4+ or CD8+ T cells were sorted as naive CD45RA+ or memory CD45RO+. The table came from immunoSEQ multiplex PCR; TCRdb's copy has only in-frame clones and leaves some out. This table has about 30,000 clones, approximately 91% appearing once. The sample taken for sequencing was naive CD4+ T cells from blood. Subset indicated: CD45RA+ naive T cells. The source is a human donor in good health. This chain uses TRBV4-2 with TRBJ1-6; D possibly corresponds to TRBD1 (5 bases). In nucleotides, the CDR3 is TGTGCCAGCAGCCAGTTCGCCCAGGGTAATTCACCCCTCCACTTT. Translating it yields CASSQFAQGNSPLHF.